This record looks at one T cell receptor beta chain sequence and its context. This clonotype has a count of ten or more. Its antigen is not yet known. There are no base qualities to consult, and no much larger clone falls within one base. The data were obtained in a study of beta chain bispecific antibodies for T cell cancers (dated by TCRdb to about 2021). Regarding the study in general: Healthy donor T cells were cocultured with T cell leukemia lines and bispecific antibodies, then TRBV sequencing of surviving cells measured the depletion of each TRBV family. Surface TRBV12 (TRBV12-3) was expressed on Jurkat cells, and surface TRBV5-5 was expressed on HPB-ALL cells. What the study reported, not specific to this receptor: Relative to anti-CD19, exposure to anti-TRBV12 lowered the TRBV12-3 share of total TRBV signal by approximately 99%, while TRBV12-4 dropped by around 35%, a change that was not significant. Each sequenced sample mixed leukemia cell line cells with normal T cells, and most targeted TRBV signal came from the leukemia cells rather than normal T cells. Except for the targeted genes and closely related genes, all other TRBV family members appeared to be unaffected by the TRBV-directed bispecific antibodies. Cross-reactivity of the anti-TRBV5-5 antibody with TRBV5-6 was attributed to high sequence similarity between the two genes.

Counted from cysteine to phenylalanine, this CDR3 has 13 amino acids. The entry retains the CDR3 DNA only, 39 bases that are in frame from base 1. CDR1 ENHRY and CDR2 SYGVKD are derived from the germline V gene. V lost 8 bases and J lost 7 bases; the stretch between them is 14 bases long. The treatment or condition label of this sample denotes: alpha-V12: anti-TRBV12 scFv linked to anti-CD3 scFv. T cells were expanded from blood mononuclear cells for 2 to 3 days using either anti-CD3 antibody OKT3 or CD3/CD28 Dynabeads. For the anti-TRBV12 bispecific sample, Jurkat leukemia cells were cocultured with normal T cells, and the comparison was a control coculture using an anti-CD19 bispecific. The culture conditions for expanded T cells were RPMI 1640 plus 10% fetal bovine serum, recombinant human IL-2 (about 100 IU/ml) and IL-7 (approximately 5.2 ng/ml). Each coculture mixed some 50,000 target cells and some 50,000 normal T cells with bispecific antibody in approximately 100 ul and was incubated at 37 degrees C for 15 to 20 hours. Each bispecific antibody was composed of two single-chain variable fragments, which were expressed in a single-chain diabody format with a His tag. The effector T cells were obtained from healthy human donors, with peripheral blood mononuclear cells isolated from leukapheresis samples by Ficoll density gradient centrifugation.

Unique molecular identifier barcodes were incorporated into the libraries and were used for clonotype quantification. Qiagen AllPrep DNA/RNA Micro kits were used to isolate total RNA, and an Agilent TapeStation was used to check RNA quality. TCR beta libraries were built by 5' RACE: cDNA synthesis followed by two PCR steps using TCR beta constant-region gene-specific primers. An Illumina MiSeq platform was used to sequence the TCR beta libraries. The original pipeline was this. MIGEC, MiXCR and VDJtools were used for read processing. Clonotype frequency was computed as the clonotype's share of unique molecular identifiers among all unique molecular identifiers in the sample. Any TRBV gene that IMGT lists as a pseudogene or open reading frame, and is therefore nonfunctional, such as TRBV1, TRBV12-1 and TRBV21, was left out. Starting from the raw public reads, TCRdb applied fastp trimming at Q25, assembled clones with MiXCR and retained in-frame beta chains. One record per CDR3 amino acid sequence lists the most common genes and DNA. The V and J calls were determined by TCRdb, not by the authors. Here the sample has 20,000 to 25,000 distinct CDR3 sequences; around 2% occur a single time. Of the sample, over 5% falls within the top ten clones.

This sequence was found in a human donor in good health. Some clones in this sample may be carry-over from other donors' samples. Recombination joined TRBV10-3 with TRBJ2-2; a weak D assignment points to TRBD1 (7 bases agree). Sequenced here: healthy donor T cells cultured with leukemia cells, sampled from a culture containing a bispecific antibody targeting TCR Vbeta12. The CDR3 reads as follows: CAIAGTDDGELFF. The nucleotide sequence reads TGTGCCATCGCGGGGACAGACGACGGGGAGCTGTTTTTT.